The sequence of this T cell receptor (beta chain) was determined in a study of radiotherapy plus CTLA-4 blockade in lung cancer. CDR1 is GTSNPN, CDR2 SVGIG, per germline (reference sequence). The length of the CDR3 is 13 residues. With 1 base removed from V and 5 bases from J, the gap between germline ends came to 12 bases. Sequenced by immunoSEQ multiplex PCR; TCRdb stores in-frame clones only, minus some. Among 90,000 to 100,000 clones, around 88% were seen once, and the ten largest hold 4.5% to 6%. The starting material was peripheral blood, obtained from a patient treated with radiotherapy plus ipilimumab. This clonotype was sampled from a human donor with non-small cell lung cancer that progressed on radiotherapy plus ipilimumab. The chain has TRBV30 and TRBJ2-7, with D maybe TRBD2 (6 bases). The chain's CDR3 is CAWSAGLRNEQYF. For the CDR3, the DNA is TGTGCCTGGAGTGCGGGACTCCGGAACGAGCAGTACTTC.